Sequencing of this T cell receptor beta chain was carried out in a study of T cells in tuberculosis. Germline V gives CDR1 SGHNT, CDR2 YYREEE (reference sequence). This CDR3 has 15 residues. Trimming removed 0 bases at V and 7 bases at J, with 15 bases between. The table came from immunoSEQ multiplex PCR; TCRdb's copy has only in-frame clones and leaves some out. This table has 55,000 to 60,000 clones, around 90% appearing once. Sorting used thawed, overnight-rested PBMC stained with anti-CD3, a viability dye and GMM-loaded CD1B tetramer. The lipid loaded on the CD1B tetramers was C32 glucose monomycolate from Rhodococcus equi.

Sequenced sample: CD1b-GMM tetramer-negative cells sorted from PBMCs. The source is an adult woman with latent tuberculosis. V is TRBV5-4 and J is TRBJ2-3, with D maybe TRBD1 (5 bases). As DNA, the CDR3 is TGTGCCAGCAGCTTGGTAGGGGATTCAATAAATACGCAGTATTTT. Translation: CASSLVGDSINTQYF.